Below, 21 T cell receptor beta chains from the same sample are listed, as sequenced in a study of shared clonotypes between healthy human individuals. The protocol was immunoSEQ multiplex PCR, while the TCRdb copy is restricted to in-frame clones and leaves out a portion. The top ten clones hold 10% of a sample with approximately 340,000 clones, approximately 79% of them seen once. Sample: memory CD4+ T cells sorted from blood. The subset denotes: CD45RA-negative fraction. The receptors shown here come from a man aged 25 to 40 in good health.

The chain carries TRBV19 and TRBJ2-7, with a weak D call TRBD1 (5 bases). V was clipped by 4 bases and J by 2 bases, with 9 bases between them. Germline loops: CDR1 LNHDA, CDR2 SQIVND (reference sequence). CDR3 length: 13 residues. In DNA form, the CDR3 reads TGTGCCAGTAGTACCCCAGGGACCTACGAGCAGTACTTC. It codes for CASSTPGTYEQYF.

CDR3 amino acids: CASSGELAFQFNEQFF. The CDR3 coding sequence is TGTGCCAGCTCAGGTGAACTGGCCTTTCAGTTCAATGAGCAGTTCTTC. The rearrangement joins TRBV18 to TRBJ2-1; D gene uncertain. Germline V gene lookup returns CDR1 KGHSH and CDR2 LQKENI. Trimming left V 5 bases short and J 6 bases short, with 20 bases between. CDR3 length: 16 amino acids. The variable domain in full, with the rest retrieved from reference TRBV18 and TRBJ2-1, is NAGVMQNPRHLVRRRGQEARLRCSPMKGHSHVYWYRQLPEEGLKFMVYLQKENIIDESGMPKERFSAEFPKEGPSILRIQQVVRGDSAAYFCASSGELAFQFNEQFFGPGTRLTVL.

Notes on this clone: Other DNA sequences in the same sample also yield this CDR3. J is TRBJ2-7 and V is TRBV5-1, with D possibly matching TRBD1 (6 bases). Germline loops: CDR1 SGHRS, CDR2 YFSETQ. V lost 4 bases and J lost 2, with 13 bases in between. The CDR3 spans 14 residues. CDR3 coding DNA: TGCGCCAGCAGCCCCTCGACAGGTACCTACGAGCAGTACTTC. This sequence encodes CASSPSTGTYEQYF.

The V and J genes are TRBV4-3 and TRBJ2-1, with 11 bases fitting TRBD2. V shed 3 bases, J shed 3 bases, and the junction held 7 bases outside the gene matches. The germline V gene encodes CDR1 LGHNA and CDR2 YSLEER. There are 17 residues in the CDR3. CDR3 region: CASSHLRTSGSYNEQFF. Here the CDR3 DNA reads TGCGCCAGCAGCCACCTACGAACTAGCGGGAGCTACAATGAGCAGTTCTTC.

This clone was observed a handful of times. Other DNA sequences within the sample encode an identical CDR3. The V call is TRBV19, the J call TRBJ1-5; D gene uncertain. From germline, CDR1 is LNHDA and CDR2 SQIVND (reference sequence). The CDR3 is made up of 13 amino acids. V lost 5 bases to trimming and J lost 5 bases, with 10 bases between them. The chain's CDR3 is CASSSRPDQPQHF. DNA for the CDR3: TGTGCCAGTAGTTCGCGGCCCGATCAGCCCCAGCATTTT.

This clone has only a few counts. The chain is built from TRBV19 and TRBJ1-1; D not resolved. Germline loops: CDR1 LNHDA, CDR2 SQIVND (reference sequence). This CDR3 spans 13 amino acids. V lost 2 bases and J 5 bases, leaving 9 bases between the germline ends. In DNA form, the CDR3 reads TGTGCCAGTAGTATAAGGTGGGGTACTGAAGCTTTCTTT. Its protein is CASSIRWGTEAFF.

The chain joins TRBV5-1 to TRBJ2-2; the D is unclear. The CDR3 totals 15 residues. Germline V lookup: CDR1 SGHRS, CDR2 YFSETQ. The V end lost 0 bases, the J end lost 0 bases, and 6 bases lay between the germline ends. CDR3 loop: CASSLADANTGELFF. As DNA, the CDR3 is TGCGCCAGCAGCTTGGCGGACGCGAACACCGGGGAGCTGTTTTTT.

This chain joins TRBV7-9 and TRBJ2-1; 11 positions match TRBD2. The CDR3 has 18 residues. Germline assignment: CDR1 SEHNR and CDR2 FQNEAQ (reference sequence). After removal of 1 base from V and 4 bases from J, the junction contained 9 bases not matched to a gene. CDR3: CASSLGPMTSGKYNEQFF. The CDR3 bases are TGTGCCAGCAGCTTAGGCCCCATGACTAGCGGGAAATACAATGAGCAGTTCTTC.

The V gene is TRBV5-1, the J gene TRBJ2-6; D unresolved. Germline CDR1 reads SGHRS; CDR2 reads YFSETQ. CDR3 length: 14 residues. Trimming stripped 4 bases from V and 3 bases from J, with 8 bases between. The CDR3 bases are TGCGCCAGCAGCCTAGTTGGTGGGGCCAACGTCCTGACTTTC. Translating it yields CASSLVGGANVLTF.

V and J are TRBV4-3 and TRBJ2-5; 9 positions match TRBD1. V dropped 3 bases and J dropped 5; count of bases not matched to a gene: 7. The CDR3 has 15 amino acids. Germline values: CDR1 LGHNA, CDR2 YSLEER. The CDR3 reads CASSQEHRGRETQYF. The CDR3 nucleotides read TGCGCCAGCAGCCAGGAGCACAGGGGGCGGGAGACCCAGTACTTC.

The rearrangement links TRBV10-2 to TRBJ1-2; D gene ambiguous. The germline V gene has CDR1 WSHSY and CDR2 SAAADI. CDR3 length: 13 amino acids. Trimming cost V 3 bases and J 4 bases, with 9 bases left between them. This chain's CDR3 is CASSDRSSYGYTF. The CDR3 DNA reads TGCGCCAGCAGTGACAGATCCTCCTATGGCTACACCTTC.

The chain couples TRBV19 to TRBJ1-2; no definite D call. The germline CDR1 and CDR2 sequences are LNHDA and SQIVND (reference sequence). Trimming cost V 1 base and J 3 bases, with 18 bases left between them. This CDR3 has 17 residues. CDR3: CASSIVGERGRDYGYTF. The CDR3 bases are TGTGCCAGTAGTATAGTCGGGGAGAGAGGTCGGGACTATGGCTACACCTTC.

This chain joins TRBV28 and TRBJ2-7; TRBD2 agrees at 7 bases. Germline V CDR1 and CDR2: MDHEN, SYDVKM. V lost 7 bases and J lost 6; bases outside the gene matches: 9. The CDR3 length is 13 residues. CDR3 DNA: TGTGCCAGCAAAACGGGGGGACTGGCCGAGCAGTACTTC. This codes for CASKTGGLAEQYF.

This clone was seen only once. V usage is TRBV2 and J usage is TRBJ2-5; 10 bases align to TRBD1. Per the germline V gene, CDR1 is SNHLY and CDR2 is FYNNEI. The J segment lost 5 bases and the V segment lost 10 bases, leaving 13 bases of the junction unmatched. The CDR3 is made up of 15 amino acids. In DNA, the CDR3 is TGTGCCACCCGGGCCGGGACAGGGGATCGGGAGACCCAGTACTTC. Residues: CATRAGTGDRETQYF.

The chain employs TRBV9 and TRBJ2-2; TRBD1 matches 9 bases. The CDR3 extends over 19 amino acids. Germline-derived CDR1 and CDR2 are SGDLS and YYNGEE. The ends lost 4 bases at V and 3 bases at J; junction bases unmatched: 16. The CDR3 loop reads CASSPAVLPGQGYTGELFF. In DNA form, the CDR3 reads TGTGCCAGCAGCCCAGCGGTCCTTCCCGGACAGGGGTACACCGGGGAGCTGTTTTTT.

V and J are TRBV18 and TRBJ1-3, with 8 bases matching TRBD1. With V trimmed by 2 bases and J by 0 bases, 3 bases remained unmatched. Germline V lookup: CDR1 KGHSH, CDR2 LQKENI. This CDR3 contains 16 residues. CDR3 sequence: CASSPDRGSSGNTIYF. DNA of the CDR3: TGTGCCAGCTCACCAGACAGGGGCAGCTCTGGAAACACCATATATTTT.

The chain links TRBV29-1 to TRBJ2-7; D uncertain. The germline V gene has CDR1 SQVTM and CDR2 ANQGSEA. V was clipped by 8 bases and J by 5 bases, with 16 bases between them. This CDR3 region has 12 residues. CDR3 nucleotide sequence: TGCAGCTTTGCCTCAGTGGGTCACGAGCAGTACTTC. It specifies CSFASVGHEQYF.

The chain employs TRBV19 and TRBJ1-1; a weak D match, TRBD1 (5 bases). V was clipped by 6 bases and J by 2 bases, with 13 bases between them. The length of the CDR3 is 14 residues. Germline lookup yields CDR1 LNHDA and CDR2 SQIVND (reference sequence). The CDR3 protein is CASRVAGKNTEAFF. CDR3 nucleotide sequence: TGTGCCAGTAGGGTGGCAGGGAAAAACACTGAAGCTTTCTTT.

The chain links TRBV2 to TRBJ1-5; the D is unclear. The ends were cut back, 4 bases at V and 6 bases at J, with 10 bases in the middle. This CDR3 region has 13 residues. CDR1 SNHLY and CDR2 FYNNEI come from the germline V gene. DNA for the CDR3: TGTGCCAGCAGTGGGGAGGGAACTCAGCCCCAGCATTTT. Translated: CASSGEGTQPQHF. Combining the CDR3 with reference TRBV2 and TRBJ1-5 gives the whole variable domain EPEVTQTPSHQVTQMGQEVILRCVPISNHLYFYWYRQILGQKVEFLVSFYNNEISEKSEIFDDQFSVERPDGSNFTLKIRSTKLEDSAMYFCASSGEGTQPQHFGDGTRLSIL.

The V call is TRBV10-3, the J call TRBJ2-3; D not resolved. Trimming left V 6 bases short and J 0 bases short, with 10 bases between. CDR1 is ENHRY and CDR2 is SYGVKD in the germline V gene. This CDR3 has 14 amino acids. The CDR3 nucleotides read TGTGCCATCAGAAGGTCCGAGAGCACAGATACGCAGTATTTT. As protein: CAIRRSESTDTQYF.

The V gene is TRBV6-1, the J gene TRBJ2-7; possibly TRBD1 or TRBD2 for D (6 bases each). CDR1 is MNHNS and CDR2 is SASEGT in the germline V gene. V was clipped by 2 bases and J by 0 bases, with 14 bases between them. The CDR3 covers 16 residues. CDR3: CASSEKGGGHSYEQYF. The CDR3 DNA reads as TGTGCCAGCAGTGAAAAGGGGGGCGGGCACTCCTACGAGCAGTACTTC.